Below are 10 T cell receptor beta chains sequenced from a single sample in a study of blood T cell repertoires in COVID-19. Sequenced by immunoSEQ multiplex PCR; TCRdb stores in-frame clones only, minus some. Of fewer than 500,000 clones listed, more than 80% are singletons. The sequenced sample was PBMCs or T cells enriched from blood (not recorded which). These receptors originate from a young man who had recovered from COVID-19.

This CDR3 reads CASSPSGGETQYF. The CDR3 DNA is TGTGCCAGCAGCCCAAGCGGGGGGGAGACCCAGTACTTC. V and J are TRBV9 and TRBJ2-5, with 9 bases identical to TRBD2. Germline values: CDR1 SGDLS, CDR2 YYNGEE. V shed 4 bases and J 5 bases; nucleotides not matched to a gene: 3. The CDR3 covers 13 residues.

This chain uses TRBV24-1 with TRBJ1-2; possibly TRBD1 for D (5 bases). Trimming removed 2 bases at V and 4 bases at J, with 13 bases between. This CDR3 region has 15 residues. Germline assignment: CDR1 KGHDR and CDR2 SFDVKD. The CDR3 loop is CATSDSPDKTYGYTF. CDR3 bases: TGTGCCACCAGTGATTCCCCGGACAAAACCTATGGCTACACCTTC.

V usage is TRBV12-5 and J usage is TRBJ1-5; possibly TRBD1 for D (5 bases). V lost 3 bases and J lost 7, with 10 bases in between. The length of the CDR3 is 13 residues. Per the germline V gene, CDR1 is LGHNT and CDR2 is FRNRAP. CDR3 sequence: CASGFGGRQPQHF. The CDR3 bases are TGTGCTAGTGGTTTCGGGGGGAGGCAGCCCCAGCATTTT.

The V gene is TRBV28, the J gene TRBJ2-7, with a possible D match to TRBD1 (5 bases). Per germline, CDR1 MDHEN and CDR2 SYDVKM. V shed 6 bases and J shed 4 bases, with 7 bases lying between them. The CDR3 extends over 11 amino acids. The CDR3: CASRDIYEQYF. The DNA for the CDR3 is TGTGCCAGCAGGGACATTTACGAGCAGTACTTC.

The V call is TRBV6-5, the J call TRBJ1-2, with 9 bases lining up with TRBD1. This CDR3 region has 14 residues. V gave up 6 bases and J gave up 4 bases; unmatched junction bases: 6. CDR1 MNHEY and CDR2 SVGAGI come from the germline V gene. CDR3 DNA: TGTGCCAGCAGAAGATTACAGGGGGCCTATGGCTACACCTTC. Encoded protein: CASRRLQGAYGYTF.

The rearrangement uses TRBV2 and TRBJ2-7, with 12 bases fitting TRBD2. Germline trimming cut 3 bases from V and 2 bases from J; bases unmatched to any gene: 2. The CDR3 length is 15 residues. Germline loops: CDR1 SNHLY, CDR2 FYNNEI. CDR3 bases: TGTGCCAGCAGTGACGGACTAGCGGGAACCTACGAGCAGTACTTC. Protein sequence: CASSDGLAGTYEQYF.

The rearrangement links TRBV9 to TRBJ2-7; D not resolved. CDR1 is SGDLS, CDR2 YYNGEE, per germline. The CDR3 runs to 13 residues. V lost 0 bases and J lost 3, with 7 bases in between. In DNA form, the CDR3 reads TGTGCCAGCAGCGTAGAACCGAGCTACGAGCAGTACTTC. The encoded protein is CASSVEPSYEQYF. The full variable domain, its missing parts supplied by reference TRBV9 and TRBJ2-7, is DSGVTQTPKHLITATGQRVTLRCSPRSGDLSVYWYQQSLDQGLQFLIQYYNGEERAKGNILERFSAQQFPDLHSELNLSSLELGDSALYFCASSVEPSYEQYFGPGTRLTVT.

The chain links TRBV10-2 to TRBJ2-1; 8 positions match TRBD2. The CDR3 covers 17 residues. Germline V lookup: CDR1 WSHSY, CDR2 SAAADI. V shed 7 bases and J 0 bases; nucleotides not matched to a gene: 11. CDR3 in DNA: TGCGCCAGCAAAGATCCAAGCGGGAGTTACTCCTACAATGAGCAGTTCTTC. It codes for CASKDPSGSYSYNEQFF.

This chain joins TRBV30 and TRBJ1-5; D not resolved. This CDR3 region has 14 residues. Trimming took 0 bases from V and 5 from J, leaving 11 bases between them. From germline, CDR1 is GTSNPN and CDR2 SVGIG (reference sequence). The CDR3 sequence is CAWSVGLGHQPQHF. CDR3 nucleotides: TGTGCCTGGAGTGTAGGACTTGGACATCAGCCCCAGCATTTT.

The rearrangement links TRBV2 to TRBJ2-2; a possible D gene is TRBD2 (5 bases). This CDR3 is built from 15 residues. Germline V gene data show CDR1 as SNHLY and CDR2 as FYNNEI. Trimming removed 6 bases from V and 5 bases from J, with 16 bases in between. This CDR3 is CASRKGYSGTGELFF. CDR3 DNA sequence: TGTGCCAGCAGAAAGGGCTATTCGGGGACCGGGGAGCTGTTTTTT.